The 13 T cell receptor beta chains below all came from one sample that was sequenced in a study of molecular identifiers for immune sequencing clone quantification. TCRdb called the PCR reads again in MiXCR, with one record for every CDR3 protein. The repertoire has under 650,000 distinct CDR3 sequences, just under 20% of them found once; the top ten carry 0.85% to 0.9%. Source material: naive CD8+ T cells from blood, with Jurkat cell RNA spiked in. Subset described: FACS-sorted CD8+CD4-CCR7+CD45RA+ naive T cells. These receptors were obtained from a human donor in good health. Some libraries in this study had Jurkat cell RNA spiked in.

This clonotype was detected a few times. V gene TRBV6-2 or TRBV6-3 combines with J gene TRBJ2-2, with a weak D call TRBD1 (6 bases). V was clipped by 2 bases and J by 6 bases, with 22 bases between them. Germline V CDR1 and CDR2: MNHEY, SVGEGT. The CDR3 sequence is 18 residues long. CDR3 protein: CASSYTTGSGFEAGELFF. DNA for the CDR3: TGTGCCAGCAGTTACACGACAGGCTCGGGGTTTGAGGCCGGGGAGCTGTTTTTT.

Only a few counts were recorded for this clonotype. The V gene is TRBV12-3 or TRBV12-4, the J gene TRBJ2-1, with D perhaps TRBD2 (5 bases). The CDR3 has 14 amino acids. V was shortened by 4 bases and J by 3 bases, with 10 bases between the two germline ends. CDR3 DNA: TGTGCCAGCAGTTCCAGCGGAGACTACAATGAGCAGTTCTTC. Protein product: CASSSSGDYNEQFF.

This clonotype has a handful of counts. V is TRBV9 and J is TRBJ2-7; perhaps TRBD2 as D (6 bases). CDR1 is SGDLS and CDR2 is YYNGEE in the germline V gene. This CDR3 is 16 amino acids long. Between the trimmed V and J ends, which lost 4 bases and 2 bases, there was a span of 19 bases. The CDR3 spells CASSSDEGLHAYEQYF. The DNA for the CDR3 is TGTGCCAGCAGCTCGGATGAGGGACTGCATGCCTACGAGCAGTACTTC.

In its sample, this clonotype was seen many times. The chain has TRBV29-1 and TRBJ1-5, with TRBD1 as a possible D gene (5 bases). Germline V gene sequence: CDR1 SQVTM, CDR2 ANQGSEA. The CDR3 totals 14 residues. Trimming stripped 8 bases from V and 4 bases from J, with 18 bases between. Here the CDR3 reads CSPGTRKTNQPQHF. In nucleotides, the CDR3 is TGCAGCCCTGGGACCCGCAAGACGAATCAGCCCCAGCATTTT. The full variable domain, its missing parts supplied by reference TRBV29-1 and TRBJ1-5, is SAVISQKPSRDICQRGTSLTIQCQVDSQVTMMFWYRQQPGQSLTLIATANQGSEATYESGFVIDKFPISRPNLTFSTLTVSNMSPEDSSIYLCSPGTRKTNQPQHFGDGTRLSIL.

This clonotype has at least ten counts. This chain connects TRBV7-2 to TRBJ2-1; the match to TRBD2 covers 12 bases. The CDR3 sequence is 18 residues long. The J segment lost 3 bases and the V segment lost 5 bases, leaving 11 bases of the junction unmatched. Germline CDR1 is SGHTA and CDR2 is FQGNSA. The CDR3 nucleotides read TGTGCCAGCAGCCCGACTAGCGGGAGTTTCCGGGGCTACAATGAGCAGTTCTTC. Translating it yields CASSPTSGSFRGYNEQFF.

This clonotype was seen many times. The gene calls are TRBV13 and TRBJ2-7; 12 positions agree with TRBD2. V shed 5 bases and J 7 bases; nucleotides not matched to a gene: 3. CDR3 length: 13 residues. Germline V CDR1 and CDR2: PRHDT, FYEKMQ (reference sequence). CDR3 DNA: TGTGCCAGCAGCCAGACTAGCGGGAGAGAGCAGTACTTC. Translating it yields CASSQTSGREQYF.

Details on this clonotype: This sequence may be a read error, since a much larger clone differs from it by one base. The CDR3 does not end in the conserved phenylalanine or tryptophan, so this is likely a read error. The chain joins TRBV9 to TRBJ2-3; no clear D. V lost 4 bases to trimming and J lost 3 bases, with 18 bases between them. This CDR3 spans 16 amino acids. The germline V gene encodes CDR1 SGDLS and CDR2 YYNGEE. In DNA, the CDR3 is TGTGCCAGCAGCACCCCCGAGGCTCTCCTGACAGATACGCAGTATTCT. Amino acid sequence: CASSTPEALLTDTQYS.

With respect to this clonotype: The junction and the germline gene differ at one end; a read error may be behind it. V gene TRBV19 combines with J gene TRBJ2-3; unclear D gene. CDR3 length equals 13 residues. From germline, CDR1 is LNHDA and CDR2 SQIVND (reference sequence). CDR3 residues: CASSILSTDTQCF. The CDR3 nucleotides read TGTGCCAGTAGTATCCTATCTACAGATACGCAGTGTTTT.

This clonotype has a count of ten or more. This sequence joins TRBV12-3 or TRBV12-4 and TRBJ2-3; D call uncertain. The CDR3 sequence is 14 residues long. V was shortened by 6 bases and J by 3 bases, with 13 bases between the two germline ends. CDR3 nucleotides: TGTGCCAGCAGGCCCCCCCGGGTAACAGATACGCAGTATTTT. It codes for CASRPPRVTDTQYF.

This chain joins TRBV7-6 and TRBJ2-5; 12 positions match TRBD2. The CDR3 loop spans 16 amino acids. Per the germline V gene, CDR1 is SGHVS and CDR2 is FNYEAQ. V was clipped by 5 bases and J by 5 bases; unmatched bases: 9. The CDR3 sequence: CASSLRLAGVRETQYF. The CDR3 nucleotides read TGTGCCAGCAGCCTCAGACTAGCGGGAGTACGCGAGACCCAGTACTTC.

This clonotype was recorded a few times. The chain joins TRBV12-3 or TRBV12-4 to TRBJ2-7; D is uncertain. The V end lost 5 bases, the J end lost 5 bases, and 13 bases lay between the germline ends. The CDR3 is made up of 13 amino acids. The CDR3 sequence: CASSPLVIHEQYF. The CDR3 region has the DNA TGTGCCAGCAGTCCCCTCGTCATCCACGAGCAGTACTTC.

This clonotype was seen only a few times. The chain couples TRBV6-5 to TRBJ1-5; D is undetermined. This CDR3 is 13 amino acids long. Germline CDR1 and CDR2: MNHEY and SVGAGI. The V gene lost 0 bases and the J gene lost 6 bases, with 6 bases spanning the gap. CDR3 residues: CASSYSSRQPQHF. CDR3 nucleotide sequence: TGTGCCAGCAGTTACTCGAGTCGTCAGCCCCAGCATTTT.

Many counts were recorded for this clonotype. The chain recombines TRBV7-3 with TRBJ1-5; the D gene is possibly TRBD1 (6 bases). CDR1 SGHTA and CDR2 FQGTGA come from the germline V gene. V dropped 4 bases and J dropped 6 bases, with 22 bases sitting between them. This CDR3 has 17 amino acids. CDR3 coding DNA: TGTGCCAGCAGCTCGACGACAGGCGAGGGTAGTAGTCAGCCCCAGCATTTT. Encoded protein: CASSSTTGEGSSQPQHF.